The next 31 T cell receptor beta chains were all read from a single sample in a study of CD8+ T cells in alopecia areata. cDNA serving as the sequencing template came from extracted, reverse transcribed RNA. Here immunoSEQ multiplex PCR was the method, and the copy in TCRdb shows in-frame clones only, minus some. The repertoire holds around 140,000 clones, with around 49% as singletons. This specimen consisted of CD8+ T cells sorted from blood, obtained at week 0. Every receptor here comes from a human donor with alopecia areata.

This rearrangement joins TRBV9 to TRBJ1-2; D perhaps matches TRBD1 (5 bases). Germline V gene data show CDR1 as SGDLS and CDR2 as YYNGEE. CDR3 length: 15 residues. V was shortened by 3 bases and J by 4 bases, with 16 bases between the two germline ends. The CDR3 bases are TGTGCCAGCAGCGCGTGGGACCAAAAGGGCTATGGCTACACCTTC. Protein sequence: CASSAWDQKGYGYTF. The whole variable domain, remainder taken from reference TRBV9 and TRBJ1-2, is DSGVTQTPKHLITATGQRVTLRCSPRSGDLSVYWYQQSLDQGLQFLIQYYNGEERAKGNILERFSAQQFPDLHSELNLSSLELGDSALYFCASSAWDQKGYGYTFGSGTRLTVV.

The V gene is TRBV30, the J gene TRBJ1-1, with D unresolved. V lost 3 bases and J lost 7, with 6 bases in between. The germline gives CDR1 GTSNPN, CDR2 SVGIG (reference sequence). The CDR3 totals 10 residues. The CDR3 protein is CAWRGLEAFF. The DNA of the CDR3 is TGTGCCTGGAGGGGCCTTGAAGCTTTCTTT.

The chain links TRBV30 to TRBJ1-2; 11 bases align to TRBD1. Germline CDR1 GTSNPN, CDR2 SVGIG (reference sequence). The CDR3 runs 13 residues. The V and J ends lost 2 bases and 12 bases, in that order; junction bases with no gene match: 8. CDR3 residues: CAWSLGTGGSDTF. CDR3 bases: TGTGCCTGGAGTCTAGGGACAGGGGGATCCGACACCTTC.

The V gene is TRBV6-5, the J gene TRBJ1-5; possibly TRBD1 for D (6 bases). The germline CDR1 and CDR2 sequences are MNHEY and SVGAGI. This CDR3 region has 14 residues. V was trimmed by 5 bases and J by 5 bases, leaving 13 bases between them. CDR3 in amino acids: CASSVGQTYQPQHF. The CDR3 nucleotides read TGTGCCAGCAGTGTAGGACAGACATATCAGCCCCAGCATTTT.

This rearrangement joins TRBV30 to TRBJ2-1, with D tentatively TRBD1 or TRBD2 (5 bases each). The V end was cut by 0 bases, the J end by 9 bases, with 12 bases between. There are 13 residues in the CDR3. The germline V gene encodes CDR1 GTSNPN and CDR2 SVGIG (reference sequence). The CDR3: CAWSVSYGTEQFF. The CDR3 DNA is TGTGCCTGGAGTGTATCATACGGGACTGAGCAGTTCTTC.

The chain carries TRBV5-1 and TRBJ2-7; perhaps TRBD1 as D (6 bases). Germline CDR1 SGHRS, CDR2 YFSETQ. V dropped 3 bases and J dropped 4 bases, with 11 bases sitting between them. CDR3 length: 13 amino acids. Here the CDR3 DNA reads TGCGCCAGCAGCTCCCCCGACAGGTACGAGCAGTACTTC. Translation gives CASSSPDRYEQYF.

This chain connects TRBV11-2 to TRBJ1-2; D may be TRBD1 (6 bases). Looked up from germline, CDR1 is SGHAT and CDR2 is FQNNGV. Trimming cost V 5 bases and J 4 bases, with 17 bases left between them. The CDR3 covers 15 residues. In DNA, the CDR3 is TGTGCCAGCAGCCTAGGGGGGGAGACAAGCTATGGCTACACCTTC. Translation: CASSLGGETSYGYTF.

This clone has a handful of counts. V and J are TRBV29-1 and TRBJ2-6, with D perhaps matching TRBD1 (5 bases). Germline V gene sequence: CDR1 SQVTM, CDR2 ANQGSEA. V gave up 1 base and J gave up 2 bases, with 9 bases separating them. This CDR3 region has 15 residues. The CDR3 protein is CSVEGTTTGANVLTF. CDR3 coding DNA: TGCAGCGTTGAAGGGACAACGACTGGGGCCAACGTCCTGACTTTC.

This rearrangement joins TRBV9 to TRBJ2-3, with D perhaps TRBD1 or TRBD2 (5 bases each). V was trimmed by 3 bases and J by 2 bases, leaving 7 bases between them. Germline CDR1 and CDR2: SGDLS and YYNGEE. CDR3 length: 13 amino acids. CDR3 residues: CASSAGTTDTQYF. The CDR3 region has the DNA TGTGCCAGCAGCGCCGGGACCACAGATACGCAGTATTTT.

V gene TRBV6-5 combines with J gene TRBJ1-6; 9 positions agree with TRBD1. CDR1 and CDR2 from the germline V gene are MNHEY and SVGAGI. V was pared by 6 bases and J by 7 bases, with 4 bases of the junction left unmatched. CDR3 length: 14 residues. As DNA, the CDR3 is TGTGCCAGCAGAACCGGGACAGGGAATTCACCCCTCCACTTT. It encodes CASRTGTGNSPLHF.

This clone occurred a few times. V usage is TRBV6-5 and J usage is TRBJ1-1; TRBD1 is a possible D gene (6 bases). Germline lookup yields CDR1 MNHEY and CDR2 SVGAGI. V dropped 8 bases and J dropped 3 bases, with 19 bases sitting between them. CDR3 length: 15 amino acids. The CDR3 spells CASGIQGIVHTEAFF. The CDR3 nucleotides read TGTGCCAGCGGCATCCAGGGGATTGTTCACACTGAAGCTTTCTTT.

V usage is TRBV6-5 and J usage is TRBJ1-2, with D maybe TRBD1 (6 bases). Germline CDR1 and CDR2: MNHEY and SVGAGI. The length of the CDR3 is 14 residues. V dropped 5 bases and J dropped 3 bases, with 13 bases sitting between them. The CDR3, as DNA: TGTGCCAGCAGTCCTCAACAGGGTGACTATGGCTACACCTTC. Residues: CASSPQQGDYGYTF.

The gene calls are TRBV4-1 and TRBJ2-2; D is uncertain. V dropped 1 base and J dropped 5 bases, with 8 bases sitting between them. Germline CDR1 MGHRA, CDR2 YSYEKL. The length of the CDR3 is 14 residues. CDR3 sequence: CASSQGGVTGELFF. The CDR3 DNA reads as TGCGCCAGCAGCCAAGGTGGCGTTACCGGGGAGCTGTTTTTT.

The CDR3, as DNA: TGTGCCAGCAGCAAACAGGGTCGTCGGCATAGTGGCTACACCTTC. Protein sequence: CASSKQGRRHSGYTF. The gene calls are TRBV13 and TRBJ1-2; D is possibly TRBD1 (6 bases). Between the trimmed V and J ends, which lost 5 bases and 7 bases, there was a span of 20 bases. The CDR3 has 15 residues. Germline CDR1 is PRHDT and CDR2 is FYEKMQ (reference sequence).

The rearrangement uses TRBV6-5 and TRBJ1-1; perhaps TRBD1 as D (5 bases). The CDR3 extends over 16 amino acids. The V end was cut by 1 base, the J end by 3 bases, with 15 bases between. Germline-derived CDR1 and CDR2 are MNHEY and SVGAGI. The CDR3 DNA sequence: TGTGCCAGCAGTTACTGGCCCGGAGGAGGGGACACTGAAGCTTTCTTT. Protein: CASSYWPGGGDTEAFF.

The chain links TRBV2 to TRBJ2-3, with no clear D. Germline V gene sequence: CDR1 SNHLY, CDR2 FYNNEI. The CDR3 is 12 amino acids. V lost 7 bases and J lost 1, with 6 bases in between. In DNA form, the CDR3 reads TGTGCCAGCACCGGTGGCACAGATACGCAGTATTTT. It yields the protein CASTGGTDTQYF. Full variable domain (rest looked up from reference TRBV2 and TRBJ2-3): EPEVTQTPSHQVTQMGQEVILRCVPISNHLYFYWYRQILGQKVEFLVSFYNNEISEKSEIFDDQFSVERPDGSNFTLKIRSTKLEDSAMYFCASTGGTDTQYFGPGTRLTVL.

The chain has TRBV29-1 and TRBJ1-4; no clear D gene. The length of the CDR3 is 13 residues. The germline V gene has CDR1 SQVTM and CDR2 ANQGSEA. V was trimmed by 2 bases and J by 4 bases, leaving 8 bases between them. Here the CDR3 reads CSVESASNEKLFF. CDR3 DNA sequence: TGCAGCGTTGAAAGCGCCAGTAATGAAAAACTGTTTTTT.

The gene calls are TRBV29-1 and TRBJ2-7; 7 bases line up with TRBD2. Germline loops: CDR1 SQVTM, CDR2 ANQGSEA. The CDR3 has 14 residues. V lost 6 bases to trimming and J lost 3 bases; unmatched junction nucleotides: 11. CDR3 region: CSVAGRKGSYEQYF. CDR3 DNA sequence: TGCAGCGTAGCCGGGAGGAAAGGAAGCTACGAGCAGTACTTC.

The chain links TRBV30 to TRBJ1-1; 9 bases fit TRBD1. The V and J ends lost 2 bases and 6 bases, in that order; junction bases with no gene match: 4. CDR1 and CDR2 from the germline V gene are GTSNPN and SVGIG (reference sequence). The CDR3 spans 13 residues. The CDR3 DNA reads TGTGCCTGGAGTATCGACAGGGGGGCTGAAGCTTTCTTT. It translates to CAWSIDRGAEAFF.

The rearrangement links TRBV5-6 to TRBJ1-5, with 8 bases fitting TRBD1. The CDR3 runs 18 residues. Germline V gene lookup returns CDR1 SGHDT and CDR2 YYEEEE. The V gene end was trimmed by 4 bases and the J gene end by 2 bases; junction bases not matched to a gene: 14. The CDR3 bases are TGTGCCAGCAGCCACGCAAGAGACAGGGGTCTTGGCAATCAGCCCCAGCATTTT. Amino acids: CASSHARDRGLGNQPQHF.

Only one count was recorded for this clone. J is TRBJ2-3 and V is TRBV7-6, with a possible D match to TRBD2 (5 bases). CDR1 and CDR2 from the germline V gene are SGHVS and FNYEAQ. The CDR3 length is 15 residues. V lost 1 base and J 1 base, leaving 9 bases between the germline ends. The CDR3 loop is CASSLEARGTDTQYF. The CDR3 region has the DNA TGTGCCAGCAGCTTAGAGGCGCGGGGCACAGATACGCAGTATTTT.

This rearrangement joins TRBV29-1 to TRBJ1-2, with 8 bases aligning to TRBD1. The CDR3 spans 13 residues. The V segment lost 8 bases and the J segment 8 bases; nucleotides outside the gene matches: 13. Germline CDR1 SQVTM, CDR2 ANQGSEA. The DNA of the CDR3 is TGCAGCATTTTTCCAGGGGGCGCGATGGGCTACACCTTC. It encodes CSIFPGGAMGYTF.

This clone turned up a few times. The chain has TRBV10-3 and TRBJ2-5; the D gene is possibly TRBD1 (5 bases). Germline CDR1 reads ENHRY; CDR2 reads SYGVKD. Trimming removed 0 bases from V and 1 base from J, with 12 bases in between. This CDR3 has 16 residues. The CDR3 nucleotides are TGTGCCATCAGTGAGTCAAAAGGACACCCCCAAGAGACCCAGTACTTC. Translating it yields CAISESKGHPQETQYF.

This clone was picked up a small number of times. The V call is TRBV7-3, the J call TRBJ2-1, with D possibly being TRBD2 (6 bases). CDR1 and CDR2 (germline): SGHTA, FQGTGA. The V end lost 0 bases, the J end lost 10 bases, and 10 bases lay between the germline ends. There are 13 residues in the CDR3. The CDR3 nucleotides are TGTGCCAGCAGCTTAACCCGTCGGGGGGAGCAGTTCTTC. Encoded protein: CASSLTRRGEQFF.

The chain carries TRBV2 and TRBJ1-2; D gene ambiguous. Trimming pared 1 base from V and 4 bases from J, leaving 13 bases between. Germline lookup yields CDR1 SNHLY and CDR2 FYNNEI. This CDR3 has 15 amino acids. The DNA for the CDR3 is TGTGCCAGCAGTGAAGGAGTCCTCTCGGGCTATGGCTACACCTTC. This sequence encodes CASSEGVLSGYGYTF.

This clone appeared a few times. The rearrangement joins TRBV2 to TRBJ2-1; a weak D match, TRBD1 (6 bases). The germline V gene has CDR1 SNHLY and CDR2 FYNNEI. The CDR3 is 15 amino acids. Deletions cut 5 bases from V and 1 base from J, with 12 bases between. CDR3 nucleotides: TGTGCCAGCAGTCCCTGGGACACATCCTACAATGAGCAGTTCTTC. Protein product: CASSPWDTSYNEQFF. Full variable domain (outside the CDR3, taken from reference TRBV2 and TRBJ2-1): EPEVTQTPSHQVTQMGQEVILRCVPISNHLYFYWYRQILGQKVEFLVSFYNNEISEKSEIFDDQFSVERPDGSNFTLKIRSTKLEDSAMYFCASSPWDTSYNEQFFGPGTRLTVL.

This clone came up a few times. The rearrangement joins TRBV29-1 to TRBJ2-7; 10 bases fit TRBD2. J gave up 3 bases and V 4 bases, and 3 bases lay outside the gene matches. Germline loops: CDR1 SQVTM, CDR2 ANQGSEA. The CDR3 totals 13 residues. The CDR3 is CSVGGTSDYEQYF. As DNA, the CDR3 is TGCAGCGTTGGCGGGACTAGCGACTACGAGCAGTACTTC.

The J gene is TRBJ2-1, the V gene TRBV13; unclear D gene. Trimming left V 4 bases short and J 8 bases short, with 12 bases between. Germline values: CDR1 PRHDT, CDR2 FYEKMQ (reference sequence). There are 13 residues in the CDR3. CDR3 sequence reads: CASSSQMFHEQFF. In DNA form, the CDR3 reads TGTGCCAGCAGCTCCCAGATGTTCCATGAGCAGTTCTTC.

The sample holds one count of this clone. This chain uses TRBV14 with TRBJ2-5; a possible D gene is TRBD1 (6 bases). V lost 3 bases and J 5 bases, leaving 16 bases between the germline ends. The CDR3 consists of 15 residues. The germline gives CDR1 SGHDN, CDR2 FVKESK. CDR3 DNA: TGTGCCAGCAGCCAGTTAAGTGGGGGCCGGGAGACCCAGTACTTC. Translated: CASSQLSGGRETQYF.

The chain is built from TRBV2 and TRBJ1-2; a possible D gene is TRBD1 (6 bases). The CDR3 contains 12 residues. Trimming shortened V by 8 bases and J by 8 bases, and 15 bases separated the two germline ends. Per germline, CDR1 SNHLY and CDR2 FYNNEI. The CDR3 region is CASPGGGGGYTF. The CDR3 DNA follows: TGTGCCAGCCCCGGTGGGGGCGGGGGCTACACCTTC.

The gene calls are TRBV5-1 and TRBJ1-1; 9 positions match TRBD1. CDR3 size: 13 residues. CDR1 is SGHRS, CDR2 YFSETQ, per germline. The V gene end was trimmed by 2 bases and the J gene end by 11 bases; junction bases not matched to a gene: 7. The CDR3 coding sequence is TGCGCCAGCAGCTTTACAGGGGGCGGGCATGCTTTCTTT. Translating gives CASSFTGGGHAFF.